The 24 T cell receptor beta chains below come from one sample, sequenced in a study of graft-versus-host responses after intestinal transplantation. Sequenced by immunoSEQ multiplex PCR; TCRdb stores in-frame clones only, minus some. The repertoire holds fewer than 45,000 clones, with roughly nine tenths as singletons. The specimen was PBMCs, collected approximately 310 days after intestinal transplant. The receptors were sampled from a human patient who received an intestinal transplant, so some T cells may come from the graft donor.

J is TRBJ2-5 and V is TRBV5-1; 10 bases map to TRBD1. The CDR3 is 14 residues long. Looked up from germline, CDR1 is SGHRS and CDR2 is YFSETQ. The trim removed 4 bases at V and 4 bases at J, leaving 4 bases unmatched. CDR3 residues: CASSHRDRGETQYF. In DNA, the CDR3 is TGCGCCAGCAGCCACCGGGACAGGGGAGAGACCCAGTACTTC.

V usage is TRBV7-6 and J usage is TRBJ2-3; TRBD2 might be the D (5 bases). The germline CDR1 and CDR2 sequences are SGHVS and FNYEAQ. The CDR3 spans 14 residues. V was cut by 1 base and J by 1 base, with 6 bases left in between. CDR3 nucleotides: TGTGCCAGCAGCTTAGAGGGAGGCACAGATACGCAGTATTTT. Encoded protein: CASSLEGGTDTQYF.

The CDR3 coding sequence is TGCGCCAGCAGCCAAGATATAAGACAAACCTACGAGCAGTACTTC. This sequence encodes CASSQDIRQTYEQYF. The chain employs TRBV4-1 and TRBJ2-7; no definite D call. CDR1 and CDR2 from the germline V gene are MGHRA and YSYEKL. The V gene lost 0 bases and the J gene lost 2 bases, with 11 bases spanning the gap. The CDR3 runs 15 residues.

The rearrangement joins TRBV15 to TRBJ1-1; D not certain. Germline V gives CDR1 LNHNV, CDR2 YYDKDF (reference sequence). This CDR3 region has 15 residues. Trimming cost V 1 base and J 3 bases, with 12 bases left between them. The CDR3 sequence: CATSRVEGGDTEAFF. The DNA of the CDR3 is TGTGCCACCAGCAGAGTCGAGGGCGGGGACACTGAAGCTTTCTTT.

The chain is built from TRBV15 and TRBJ2-7; 10 bases line up with TRBD1. CDR3 length: 14 amino acids. Germline CDR1 and CDR2: LNHNV and YYDKDF (reference sequence). The V gene end was trimmed by 1 base and the J gene end by 6 bases; junction bases not matched to a gene: 3. CDR3: CATSRGDRGPEQYF. The CDR3 region has the DNA TGTGCCACCAGCAGAGGGGACAGGGGTCCCGAGCAGTACTTC.

This rearrangement joins TRBV5-1 to TRBJ1-2, with D hard to call. The CDR3 covers 12 residues. V gave up 5 bases and J gave up 0 bases, with 5 bases separating them. CDR1 and CDR2 from the germline V gene are SGHRS and YFSETQ. CDR3 sequence: CASRQANYGYTF. The CDR3 DNA sequence: TGCGCCAGCAGGCAGGCTAACTATGGCTACACCTTC.

The chain has TRBV6-4 and TRBJ2-3; unclear D gene. The CDR3 spans 11 residues. Germline V gives CDR1 MRHNA, CDR2 SNTAGT. Trimming cost V 6 bases and J 7 bases, with 8 bases left between them. For the CDR3, the DNA is TGTGCCAGCAGAAGGTCAAATACGCAGTATTTT. It translates to CASRRSNTQYF.

V and J are TRBV5-1 and TRBJ2-3, with D hard to call. The germline V and J ends were trimmed by 4 bases and 1 base, with 10 bases remaining between them. CDR1 is SGHRS and CDR2 is YFSETQ in the germline V gene. This CDR3 has 14 residues. CDR3 residues: CASSVFKGTDTQYF. In nucleotides, the CDR3 is TGCGCCAGCAGCGTTTTTAAGGGCACAGATACGCAGTATTTT.

V gene TRBV27 combines with J gene TRBJ1-5, with no clear D. Germline CDR1 is MNHEY and CDR2 is SMNVEV (reference sequence). V lost 6 bases, J lost 6 bases, and 12 bases lay in between. This CDR3 has 13 amino acids. The CDR3 reads CASSPGVSQPQHF. The CDR3 DNA reads TGTGCCAGCAGCCCGGGTGTGAGTCAGCCCCAGCATTTT.

The chain employs TRBV18 and TRBJ2-7; 8 nucleotides agree with TRBD1. J gave up 3 bases and V 2 bases, and 3 bases lay outside the gene matches. This CDR3 has 14 residues. The germline V gene has CDR1 KGHSH and CDR2 LQKENI. The CDR3 loop is CASSPTGGDYEQYF. CDR3 coding DNA: TGTGCCAGCTCACCAACAGGGGGTGACTACGAGCAGTACTTC. The full variable domain, its missing parts supplied by reference TRBV18 and TRBJ2-7, is NAGVMQNPRHLVRRRGQEARLRCSPMKGHSHVYWYRQLPEEGLKFMVYLQKENIIDESGMPKERFSAEFPKEGPSILRIQQVVRGDSAAYFCASSPTGGDYEQYFGPGTRLTVT.

In the case of this clone: The conserved phenylalanine or tryptophan normally closing the CDR3 is absent here, so this likely arose from a read error. It is unclear where the CDR3 begins or ends on the DNA, so no DNA is shown, and the CDR3 is as TCRdb lists it. J is TRBJ1-1 and V is TRBV27. Looked up from germline, CDR1 is MNHEY and CDR2 is SMNVEV (reference sequence). The CDR3 length is 9 residues, termini included. CDR3 sequence: CASSPLGEG.

CDR3 nucleotides: TGCGCCAGCAGTGAGTTTAGCCGGTCCGAGCAGTACTTC. This sequence encodes CASSEFSRSEQYF. The chain links TRBV10-1 to TRBJ2-7, with unresolved D. The CDR3 loop spans 13 amino acids. V was pared by 1 base and J by 6 bases, with 10 bases between. Germline V gene lookup returns CDR1 WNHNN and CDR2 SYGVQD (reference sequence).

This chain connects TRBV7-3 to TRBJ2-3; tentative D call: TRBD2 (6 bases). Germline CDR1 and CDR2: SGHTA and FQGTGA. The CDR3 is 15 residues long. V was clipped by 2 bases and J by 2 bases, with 11 bases between them. The CDR3 sequence is CASSLYGSLTDTQYF. The DNA for the CDR3 is TGTGCCAGCAGCTTATACGGGAGCCTCACAGATACGCAGTATTTT.

This clone was detected only once. The rearrangement uses TRBV6-1 and TRBJ1-5; 8 nucleotides agree with TRBD1. This CDR3 region has 14 residues. J lost 4 bases, V lost 5 bases, and 4 bases had no gene match. Germline CDR1 MNHNS, CDR2 SASEGT. The CDR3 nucleotides are TGTGCCAGCAGTCTCACAGGGGGGAATCAGCCCCAGCATTTT. Encoded protein: CASSLTGGNQPQHF.

This chain uses TRBV7-9 with TRBJ2-5, with D possibly TRBD2 on 5 matching bases. Trimming removed 5 bases from V and 5 bases from J, with 12 bases in between. In germline, CDR1 is SEHNR, CDR2 FQNEAQ (reference sequence). This CDR3 has 13 residues. CDR3 DNA: TGTGCCAGCAGCCCCTGGGGAGCGGAGACCCAGTACTTC. Its translation: CASSPWGAETQYF. Supplemented by reference TRBV7-9 and TRBJ2-5, the full variable domain reads DTGVSQNPRHKITKRGQNVTFRCDPISEHNRLYWYRQTLGQGPEFLTYFQNEAQLEKSRLLSDRFSAERPKGSFSTLEIQRTEQGDSAMYLCASSPWGAETQYFGPGTRLLVL.

This clone is a singleton in its sample. V gene TRBV4-2 combines with J gene TRBJ1-2; D is ambiguous. Germline loops: CDR1 LGHNA, CDR2 YNFKEQ. The length of the CDR3 is 11 residues. V was pared by 3 bases and J by 10 bases, with 9 bases between. CDR3 sequence (DNA): TGTGCCAGCAGCCAGGGCAGCCTCTACACCTTC. It specifies CASSQGSLYTF.

The chain carries TRBV1 and TRBJ2-7; TRBD1, the table's D call, lacks a check against the DNA. TRBV1 is a recognized pseudogene. The CDR3 length is 17 residues. This CDR3 reads CTSSQDHGDRSSYEQYF. CDR3 nucleotide sequence: TGCACCAGCAGCCAAGATCACGGGGACAGGAGTTCCTACGAGCAGTACTTC.

The chain links TRBV7-3 to TRBJ2-1; D might be TRBD2 (7 bases). This CDR3 is built from 16 residues. V gave up 2 bases and J gave up 0 bases, with 11 bases separating them. The germline V gene has CDR1 SGHTA and CDR2 FQGTGA. CDR3 region: CASSLGGASSYNEQFF. The CDR3 DNA is TGTGCCAGCAGCTTAGGGGGGGCGAGCTCCTACAATGAGCAGTTCTTC.

The chain employs TRBV15 and TRBJ2-7, with unresolved D. The V gene lost 3 bases and the J gene lost 2 bases, with 8 bases spanning the gap. This CDR3 has 13 residues. Germline CDR1 and CDR2: LNHNV and YYDKDF (reference sequence). The CDR3 coding sequence is TGTGCCACCAGCAGGGCAGACACCTACGAGCAGTACTTC. Its protein is CATSRADTYEQYF.

This clone appeared a few times. The chain recombines TRBV2 with TRBJ2-7; D ambiguous. The CDR3 is 13 amino acids. The germline V and J ends were trimmed by 2 bases and 4 bases, with 9 bases remaining between them. Germline V CDR1 and CDR2: SNHLY, FYNNEI. CDR3 sequence: CASSELGLYEQYF. CDR3 nucleotides: TGTGCCAGCAGTGAATTGGGATTGTACGAGCAGTACTTC.

CDR3 sequence reads: CASSLVQRGGSGANVLTF. CDR3 bases: TGCGCCAGCAGCTTGGTCCAGAGGGGGGGCTCTGGGGCCAACGTCCTGACTTTC. V usage is TRBV5-1 and J usage is TRBJ2-6; weak D call: TRBD2 (7 bases). Per germline, CDR1 SGHRS and CDR2 YFSETQ. This CDR3 has 18 residues. Trimming took 0 bases from V and 0 from J, leaving 13 bases between them.

Only one count was recorded for this clone. The chain couples TRBV2 to TRBJ2-5, with 12 bases aligning to TRBD2. Germline CDR1 and CDR2: SNHLY and FYNNEI. The CDR3 covers 15 residues. Trimming at V came to 5 bases and at J to 4 bases, leaving 5 bases not matched to a gene. The CDR3 nucleotides read TGTGCCAGCAGTTCTAGCGGGAGGGCCGGAGAGACCCAGTACTTC. Translation gives CASSSSGRAGETQYF.

The chain couples TRBV6-1 to TRBJ1-1; weak D call: TRBD1 (6 bases). The CDR3 consists of 14 residues. Between the trimmed V and J ends, which lost 6 bases and 3 bases, there was a span of 14 bases. CDR1 and CDR2 from the germline V gene are MNHNS and SASEGT. Here the CDR3 DNA reads TGTGCCAGCAGACAGGGCCGGGGGTACACTGAAGCTTTCTTT. It codes for CASRQGRGYTEAFF.

The rearrangement joins TRBV5-1 to TRBJ2-1; 7 bases align to TRBD1. The CDR3 is made up of 14 amino acids. From germline, CDR1 is SGHRS and CDR2 YFSETQ. V shed 0 bases and J 9 bases; nucleotides not matched to a gene: 6. The CDR3 sequence: CASSLGQGKVEQFF. The CDR3 bases are TGCGCCAGCAGCTTGGGACAGGGTAAGGTTGAGCAGTTCTTC. The full variable domain, with the rest looked up from reference TRBV5-1 and TRBJ2-1, is KAGVTQTPRYLIKTRGQQVTLSCSPISGHRSVSWYQQTPGQGLQFLFEYFSETQRNKGNFPGRFSGRQFSNSRSEMNVSTLELGDSALYLCASSLGQGKVEQFFGPGTRLTVL.